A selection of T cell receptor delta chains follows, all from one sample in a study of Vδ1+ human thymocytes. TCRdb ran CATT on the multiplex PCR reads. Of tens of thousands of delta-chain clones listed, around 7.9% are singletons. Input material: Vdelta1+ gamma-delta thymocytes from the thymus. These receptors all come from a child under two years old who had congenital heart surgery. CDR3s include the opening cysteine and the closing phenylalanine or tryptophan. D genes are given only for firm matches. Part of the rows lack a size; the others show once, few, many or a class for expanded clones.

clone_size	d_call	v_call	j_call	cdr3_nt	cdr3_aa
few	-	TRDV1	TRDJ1	TGTGCTCTTGGGGGACTTCCTCCCCTCCGGGATATGCTCGATAAACTCATCTTT	CALGGLPPLRDMLDKLIF
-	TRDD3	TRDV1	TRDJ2	TGTGCTCTTGGCGACGTACCCGCCCTAGGGGGATACCCCCCGACAGCACAACTCTTCTTT	CALGDVPALGGYPPTAQLFF
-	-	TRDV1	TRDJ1	TGTGCTCTTGGGAATTACCTTCCTTTTAGTCTGGGGGGCGCCGCGTACACCGATAAACTCATCTTT	CALGNYLPFSLGGAAYTDKLIF
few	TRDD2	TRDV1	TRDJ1	TGTGCTCTTGGACCTGGGGTCTTCCTACGTCTACTGGGACACACCGATAAACTCATCTTT	CALGPGVFLRLLGHTDKLIF
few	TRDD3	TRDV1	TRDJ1	TGTGCTCTTGGGGACTTTATGGGATTCCTACGGGGGATACTCTCCTACACCGATAAACTCATCTTT	CALGDFMGFLRGILSYTDKLIF
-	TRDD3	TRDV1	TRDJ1	TGTGCTCTTGGGGAACTATGGAAGTTTGGGCTACTGGGGGATACGAAGGCCGATAAACTCATCTTT	CALGELWKFGLLGDTKADKLIF
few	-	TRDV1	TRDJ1	TGTGCTCTTGGGGAACGTCGGGTACTGGGAACCGATAAACTCATCTTT	CALGERRVLGTDKLIF
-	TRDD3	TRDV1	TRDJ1	TGTGCTCTTGGGGAAGGGTACTGGGGGATACTCCCCGATAAACTCATCTTT	CALGEGYWGILPDKLIF
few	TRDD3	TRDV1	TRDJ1	TGTGCTCTTGGGGACGGGGCCTTCCTATGTTTACTGGGGGATACGACCGATAAACTCATCTTT	CALGDGAFLCLLGDTTDKLIF
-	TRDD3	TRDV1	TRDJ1	TGTGCTCTTGGGGATGGGGGATACATCACCGATAAACTCATCTTT	CALGDGGYITDKLIF
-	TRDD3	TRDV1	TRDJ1	TGTGCTCTTGGGGATTCCTCGGACCCATACTGGGGGATACCCGTGTACACCGATAAACTCATCTTT	CALGDSSDPYWGIPVYTDKLIF
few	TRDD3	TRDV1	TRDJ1	TGTGCTCTTGGGGAACTGGACTGGGGGGTGGTTTACACCGATAAACTCATCTTT	CALGELDWGVVYTDKLIF
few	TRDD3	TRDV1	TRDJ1	TGTGCTCTTGGGGGACCGACAGATACTGGGGATAACTCGTACACCGATAAACTCATCTTT	CALGGPTDTGDNSYTDKLIF
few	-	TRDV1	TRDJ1	TGTGCTCTTGGGGACGTCCAAAGGGTCGATAAACTCATCTTT	CALGDVQRVDKLIF
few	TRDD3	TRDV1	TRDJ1	TGTGCTCTTGGGATCTACTGGGGTAACACCGATAAACTCATCTTT	CALGIYWGNTDKLIF
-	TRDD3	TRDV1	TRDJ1	TGTGCTCTTGGGGGCCCCTGGGGGTACACCGATAAACCCATCTTT	CALGGPWGYTDKPIF
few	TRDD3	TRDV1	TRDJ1	TGTGCTCTTGGGTCTTTCCTACGGTACTGGGGGACGTACACCGATAAACTCATCTTT	CALGSFLRYWGTYTDKLIF
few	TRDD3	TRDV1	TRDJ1	TGTGCTCTTGGGGACCGCCTACTAGGCCCACTGGGGATTAGATACACCGATAAACTCATCTTT	CALGDRLLGPLGIRYTDKLIF
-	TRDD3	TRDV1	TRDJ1	TGTGCTCTTGTATACTTCCAGACTGGGGGACTTCACACCGATAAACTCATCTTT	CALVYFQTGGLHTDKLIF
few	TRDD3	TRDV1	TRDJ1	TGTGCTCTTGGTCAGGCTACGGCATCCCTGGGGGCCTACACCGATAAACTCATCTTT	CALGQATASLGAYTDKLIF
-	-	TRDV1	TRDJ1	TGTGCTCTTGGACCGGCACTGGGCCAACGATACACCGATAAACTCATCTTT	CALGPALGQRYTDKLIF
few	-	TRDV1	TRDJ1	TGTGCTCTTGGGGAACTTCCCGCCGGGGATTTAAACGATAAACTCATCTTT	CALGELPAGDLNDKLIF
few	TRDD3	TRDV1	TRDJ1	TGTGCTCTTGGGGAACTATCTGCACTGGGGGATACAGGTGGCACCGATAAACTCATCTTT	CALGELSALGDTGGTDKLIF
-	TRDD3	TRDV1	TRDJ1	TGTGCTCTTGGGGATATAAAATACTGGGGGTCATACACCGATAAACTCATCTTT	CALGDIKYWGSYTDKLIF
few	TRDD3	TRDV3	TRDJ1	TGTGCCTTTAGCTCTAGCTGGGGGATACCCGCGTTCTACACCGATGAACTCATCTTT	CAFSSSWGIPAFYTDELIF
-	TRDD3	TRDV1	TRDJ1	TGTGCTCTTGGGGAACAAGAACCGGGGATACGCAAGGGAACCGATAAACTCATCTTT	CALGEQEPGIRKGTDKLIF
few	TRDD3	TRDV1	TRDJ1	TGTGCTCTTGGGAAAAGATTCGACTGGGGGGCCACCGATAAACTCATCTTT	CALGKRFDWGATDKLIF
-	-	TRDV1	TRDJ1	TGTGCTCTTGGGGAACACCCGAGGTTGCTTAGGGCCGGGGGAACGGTCTACACCGATAAACTCATCTTT	CALGEHPRLLRAGGTVYTDKLIF
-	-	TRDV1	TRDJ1	TGTGCTCTTGGGAACGCAGGGGGCGCACACACCGATAAACTCATCTTT	CALGNAGGAHTDKLIF